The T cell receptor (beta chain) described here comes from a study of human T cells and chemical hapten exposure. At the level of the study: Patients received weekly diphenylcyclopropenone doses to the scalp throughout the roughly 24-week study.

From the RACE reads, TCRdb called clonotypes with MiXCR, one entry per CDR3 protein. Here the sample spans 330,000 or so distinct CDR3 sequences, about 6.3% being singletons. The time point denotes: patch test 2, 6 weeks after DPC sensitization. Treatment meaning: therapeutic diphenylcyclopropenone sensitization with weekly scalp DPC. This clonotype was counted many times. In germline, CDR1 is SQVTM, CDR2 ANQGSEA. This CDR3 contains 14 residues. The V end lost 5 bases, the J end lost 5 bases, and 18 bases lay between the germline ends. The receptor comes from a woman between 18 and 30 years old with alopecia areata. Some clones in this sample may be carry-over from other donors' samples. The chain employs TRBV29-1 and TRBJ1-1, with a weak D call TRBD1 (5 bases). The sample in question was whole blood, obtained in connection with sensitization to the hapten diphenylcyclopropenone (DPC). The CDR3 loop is CSVSPRARQTEAFF. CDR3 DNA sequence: TGCAGCGTTTCTCCCCGGGCCAGACAGACTGAAGCTTTCTTT.